Presented here are 30 T cell receptor beta chains from one specimen sequenced in a study of CD8 T cells in Susac syndrome (dated by TCRdb to between 2019 and 2020). The protocol used for the library was the immunoSEQ multiplex PCR assay. RNA was extracted using the RNeasy kit, and roughly 0.45 to 1 ug of the RNA was reverse transcribed with random hexamers. The public reads were reprocessed in TCRdb via fastp at Q25 and MiXCR, keeping in-frame beta chains. Under each unique CDR3 protein, matching rows form one entry showing the most common genes and DNA. In all, the sample holds about 190,000 distinct CDR3 sequences, and over 90% of those were seen once. Of the sample, approximately 0.16% is held by the ten largest clones. Sequenced material: CD8+ T cells from PBMCs. These receptors all come from a human donor with Susac syndrome.

The rearrangement uses TRBV13 and TRBJ2-2; 9 positions agree with TRBD1. The V gene end was trimmed by 1 base and the J gene end by 5 bases; junction bases not matched to a gene: 11. This CDR3 has 18 residues. Germline V CDR1 and CDR2: PRHDT, FYEKMQ (reference sequence). In DNA, the CDR3 is TGTGCCAGCAGCTTAGAGGGACAGGGATTTGCATTGACCGGGGAGCTGTTTTTT. This translates into CASSLEGQGFALTGELFF.

V is TRBV7-9 and J is TRBJ2-5; 14 bases are a match to TRBD2. The CDR3 consists of 14 residues. V was pared by 10 bases and J by 3 bases, with 4 bases of the junction left unmatched. Germline V gene data show CDR1 as SEHNR and CDR2 as FQNEAQ (reference sequence). For the CDR3, the DNA is TGTGCCATACCGGGACTAGCGGGGGAAGAGACCCAGTACTTC. Translation gives CAIPGLAGEETQYF.

This chain connects TRBV12-3 or TRBV12-4 to TRBJ2-5; possible D gene TRBD2, 6 bases. V lost 6 bases and J lost 5, with 13 bases in between. The CDR3 totals 13 residues. This CDR3 is CASSGTVWETQYF. The CDR3 DNA sequence: TGTGCCAGCAGCGGGACTGTATGGGAGACCCAGTACTTC.

The chain carries TRBV4-2 and TRBJ2-3; either TRBD1 or TRBD2 may fit D (5 bases each). This CDR3 has 15 residues. Germline CDR1 is LGHNA and CDR2 is YNFKEQ. Between the trimmed V and J ends, which lost 0 bases and 5 bases, there was a span of 12 bases. The CDR3 sequence: CASSQDRGEGDTQYF. DNA for the CDR3: TGTGCCAGCAGCCAAGATCGAGGGGAAGGAGATACGCAGTATTTT.

V usage is TRBV6-6 and J usage is TRBJ1-3; D not certain. This CDR3 is 15 amino acids long. Germline assignment: CDR1 MNHNY and CDR2 SVGAGI (reference sequence). V lost 2 bases, J lost 1 base, and 9 bases lay in between. The CDR3, as DNA: TGTGCCAGCAGTTACGACGGAGCTTCTGGAAACACCATATATTTT. It encodes CASSYDGASGNTIYF.

The chain combines TRBV6-2 or TRBV6-3 with TRBJ2-3, with a weak D call TRBD2 (6 bases). V lost 6 bases to trimming and J lost 1 base, with 17 bases between them. CDR3 length: 16 residues. Per germline, CDR1 MNHEY and CDR2 SVGEGT. CDR3 sequence (DNA): TGTGCCAGCAGCCCTTTAGCGGCCCAGGGCACAGATACGCAGTATTTT. The encoded protein is CASSPLAAQGTDTQYF.

This chain connects TRBV5-1 to TRBJ1-1; perhaps TRBD1 as D (5 bases). With 4 bases removed from V and 1 base from J, the gap between germline ends came to 14 bases. The CDR3 is 15 amino acids. Germline values: CDR1 SGHRS, CDR2 YFSETQ. CDR3 sequence (DNA): TGCGCCAGCAGCCCTACTGGGGCCCCGAACACTGAAGCTTTCTTT. This translates into CASSPTGAPNTEAFF.

The chain couples TRBV11-2 to TRBJ1-2; the D is unclear. The CDR3 has 13 amino acids. The germline V gene encodes CDR1 SGHAT and CDR2 FQNNGV. Trimming stripped 1 base from V and 8 bases from J, with 11 bases between. CDR3 DNA sequence: TGTGCCAGCAGCTTAGGACTTCTGGGCGGCTACACCTTC. Residues: CASSLGLLGGYTF. The complete variable domain, with remaining parts taken from reference TRBV11-2 and TRBJ1-2, reads EAGVAQSPRYKIIEKRQSVAFWCNPISGHATLYWYQQILGQGPKLLIQFQNNGVVDDSQLPKDRFSAERLKGVDSTLKIQPAKLEDSAVYLCASSLGLLGGYTFGSGTRLTVV.

The V call is TRBV3-1, the J call TRBJ1-2, with D perhaps matching TRBD1 (5 bases). Germline V CDR1 and CDR2: LGHDT, YNNKEL (reference sequence). Deletions cut 1 base from V and 1 base from J, with 10 bases between. The CDR3 length is 15 residues. The CDR3 loop reads CASSQGQTVNYGYTF. CDR3 coding DNA: TGTGCCAGCAGCCAAGGCCAGACAGTTAACTATGGCTACACCTTC.

The chain joins TRBV29-1 to TRBJ2-1; D ambiguous. Germline V gene lookup returns CDR1 SQVTM and CDR2 ANQGSEA. This CDR3 has 12 residues. V lost 7 bases and J 7 bases, leaving 14 bases between the germline ends. The CDR3 coding sequence is TGCAGCGCACGGATTCCGAGAAATGAGCAGTTCTTC. Residues: CSARIPRNEQFF.

The rearrangement joins TRBV9 to TRBJ2-5; 12 bases fit TRBD1. Trimming took 2 bases from V and 3 from J; bases not matched to a gene: 5. CDR1 and CDR2 from the germline V gene are SGDLS and YYNGEE. This CDR3 has 16 amino acids. The CDR3, as DNA: TGTGCCAGCAGCGTTGGGACAGGGGGCGCGGAAGAGACCCAGTACTTC. It codes for CASSVGTGGAEETQYF.

This clonotype was observed a single time. The V gene is TRBV7-8, the J gene TRBJ2-3; 8 bases align to TRBD2. V lost 5 bases, J lost 6 bases, and 13 bases stayed unmatched. This CDR3 has 16 amino acids. The germline CDR1 and CDR2 sequences are SGHVS and FQNEAQ. The CDR3 DNA sequence: TGTGCCAGCAGCCGCAGGGTTGCGGGAGGAGAGGATACGCAGTATTTT. This translates into CASSRRVAGGEDTQYF.

The rearrangement joins TRBV5-1 to TRBJ2-1; TRBD2 aligns across 11 bases. Germline assignment: CDR1 SGHRS and CDR2 YFSETQ. The CDR3 spans 17 residues. The ends lost 0 bases at V and 7 bases at J; junction bases unmatched: 9. CDR3 residues: CASSLDVSGRAENEQFF. DNA for the CDR3: TGCGCCAGCAGCTTGGATGTTAGCGGGAGGGCCGAGAATGAGCAGTTCTTC. The full variable domain, rest sourced from reference TRBV5-1 and TRBJ2-1, is KAGVTQTPRYLIKTRGQQVTLSCSPISGHRSVSWYQQTPGQGLQFLFEYFSETQRNKGNFPGRFSGRQFSNSRSEMNVSTLELGDSALYLCASSLDVSGRAENEQFFGPGTRLTVL.

The gene calls are TRBV9 and TRBJ1-2; possibly TRBD1 for D (6 bases). Deletions cut 4 bases from V and 4 bases from J, with 11 bases between. This CDR3 is 13 amino acids long. From germline, CDR1 is SGDLS and CDR2 YYNGEE. The CDR3 reads CASSPEDSYGYTF. For the CDR3, the DNA is TGTGCCAGCAGCCCTGAGGACAGCTATGGCTACACCTTC. The variable domain in full, completed from reference TRBV9 and TRBJ1-2, reads DSGVTQTPKHLITATGQRVTLRCSPRSGDLSVYWYQQSLDQGLQFLIQYYNGEERAKGNILERFSAQQFPDLHSELNLSSLELGDSALYFCASSPEDSYGYTFGSGTRLTVV.

The chain carries TRBV29-1 and TRBJ2-2; 8 positions match TRBD1. Germline assignment: CDR1 SQVTM and CDR2 ANQGSEA. The CDR3 is 15 amino acids. The junction had 1 base not matched to a gene; V was cut back by 1 base and J by 0 bases. CDR3 sequence (DNA): TGCAGCGTTGAAGGACAGGGGACGAACACCGGGGAGCTGTTTTTT. Translation: CSVEGQGTNTGELFF.

V and J are TRBV5-6 and TRBJ2-3; 9 nucleotides line up with TRBD1. V shed 2 bases, J shed 3 bases, and the junction held 4 bases outside the gene matches. The germline V gene has CDR1 SGHDT and CDR2 YYEEEE. The CDR3 sequence is 15 residues long. The CDR3 DNA reads as TGTGCCAGCAGCTTCGGGACAGGGTTTACAGATACGCAGTATTTT. Amino acids: CASSFGTGFTDTQYF. Variable domain in full (rest from reference TRBV5-6 and TRBJ2-3): DAGVTQSPTHLIKTRGQQVTLRCSPKSGHDTVSWYQQALGQGPQFIFQYYEEEERQRGNFPDRFSGHQFPNYSSELNVNALLLGDSALYLCASSFGTGFTDTQYFGPGTRLTVL.

The genes are TRBV4-1 and TRBJ2-1; D is ambiguous. The CDR3 is made up of 15 amino acids. The germline CDR1 and CDR2 sequences are MGHRA and YSYEKL. The V and J ends lost 4 bases and 0 bases respectively, with 10 bases between them. CDR3 residues: CASSPTYSSYNEQFF. The CDR3 DNA reads TGCGCCAGCAGCCCGACCTATTCCTCCTACAATGAGCAGTTCTTC.

The chain carries TRBV3-1 and TRBJ2-5, with 9 bases that match TRBD2. V lost 1 base and J lost 5; bases outside the gene matches: 11. The CDR3 sequence is 17 residues long. CDR1 LGHDT and CDR2 YNNKEL come from the germline V gene (reference sequence). CDR3 region: CASSQVYAGGPEETQYF. CDR3 coding DNA: TGTGCCAGCAGCCAAGTTTATGCGGGAGGGCCTGAGGAGACCCAGTACTTC.

V is TRBV9 and J is TRBJ2-2; D perhaps matches TRBD1 (5 bases). The CDR3 has 17 amino acids. The V end was cut by 0 bases, the J end by 2 bases, with 14 bases between. The germline V gene has CDR1 SGDLS and CDR2 YYNGEE. Here the CDR3 DNA reads TGTGCCAGCAGCGTAGCGAAGAGACAGAGAAACACCGGGGAGCTGTTTTTT. It specifies CASSVAKRQRNTGELFF.

The V call is TRBV2, the J call TRBJ2-1; 9 bases align to TRBD2. Germline V lookup: CDR1 SNHLY, CDR2 FYNNEI. The CDR3 sequence is 13 residues long. With V trimmed by 9 bases and J by 9 bases, 9 bases remained unmatched. CDR3: CASPGGRVAEQFF. The CDR3 region has the DNA TGTGCCAGTCCTGGCGGGAGGGTGGCTGAGCAGTTCTTC.

The CDR3 DNA reads TGTGCCAGCAGTGCCAGGGCAAATGGTCAGCCCCAGCATTTT. It codes for CASSARANGQPQHF. The chain carries TRBV28 and TRBJ1-5; possibly TRBD1 for D (5 bases). This CDR3 spans 14 amino acids. Germline CDR1 MDHEN, CDR2 SYDVKM. Trimming removed 5 bases at V and 6 bases at J, with 14 bases between.

The CDR3 DNA is TGTGCCAGCAGCCAATGGGGACGGGGAGATACGCAGTATTTT. Residues: CASSQWGRGDTQYF. The chain recombines TRBV3-1 with TRBJ2-3, with D perhaps given as TRBD1 or TRBD2 (5 bases each). This CDR3 is built from 14 residues. The V gene's germline CDR1 is LGHDT and CDR2 YNNKEL (reference sequence). The germline V and J ends were trimmed by 2 bases and 5 bases, with 11 bases remaining between them.

The chain links TRBV7-9 to TRBJ2-5; TRBD2 matches 8 bases. The CDR3 totals 15 residues. V lost 1 base to trimming and J lost 2 bases; unmatched junction nucleotides: 3. CDR1 SEHNR and CDR2 FQNEAQ come from the germline V gene (reference sequence). CDR3 amino acids: CASSLVTSVQETQYF. In nucleotides, the CDR3 is TGTGCCAGCAGCTTAGTGACTAGCGTACAAGAGACCCAGTACTTC.

J is TRBJ1-6 and V is TRBV15, with no clear D. Germline loops: CDR1 LNHNV, CDR2 YYDKDF (reference sequence). This CDR3 is built from 14 residues. The V and J ends lost 1 base and 4 bases respectively, with 5 bases between them. CDR3 region: CATSRVPYNSPLHF. The CDR3, as DNA: TGTGCCACCAGCAGAGTCCCATATAATTCACCCCTCCACTTT.

This clonotype has just a few counts. The chain combines TRBV28 with TRBJ2-5, with 8 nucleotides matching TRBD1. There are 14 residues in the CDR3. The germline V gene encodes CDR1 MDHEN and CDR2 SYDVKM. J lost 3 bases, V lost 2 bases, and 2 bases had no gene match. CDR3 region: CASSLAGGEETQYF. The DNA for the CDR3 is TGTGCCAGCAGTTTAGCAGGGGGCGAAGAGACCCAGTACTTC.

The V gene is TRBV5-6, the J gene TRBJ2-1; 7 bases align to TRBD1. CDR3 size: 16 residues. Trimming at V came to 1 base and at J to 4 bases, leaving 8 bases not matched to a gene. Germline V gene sequence: CDR1 SGHDT, CDR2 YYEEEE. The CDR3 nucleotides read TGTGCCAGCAGCTTGACCGGGACAGAAGGTTACAATGAGCAGTTCTTC. Its protein product is CASSLTGTEGYNEQFF.

This sequence joins TRBV7-6 and TRBJ2-2; TRBD2 matches at 7 bases. The length of the CDR3 is 16 residues. Looked up from germline, CDR1 is SGHVS and CDR2 is FNYEAQ. V was clipped by 6 bases and J by 6 bases; unmatched bases: 13. The CDR3 reads CASRPPSGSNPGELFF. Here the CDR3 DNA reads TGTGCCAGCAGACCCCCTAGCGGTAGCAATCCCGGGGAGCTGTTTTTT.

The chain couples TRBV14 to TRBJ2-7; 9 nucleotides agree with TRBD1. V lost 4 bases to trimming and J lost 5 bases; unmatched junction nucleotides: 3. This CDR3 is built from 13 residues. In germline, CDR1 is SGHDN, CDR2 FVKESK. The CDR3 DNA reads as TGTGCCAGCAGCCTAACAGGGGGCCACGAGCAGTACTTC. Residues: CASSLTGGHEQYF.

The chain has TRBV6-2 or TRBV6-3 and TRBJ2-7, with D perhaps assigned TRBD1 or TRBD2 (5 bases each). Looked up from germline, CDR1 is MNHEY and CDR2 is SVGEGT. The CDR3 covers 12 residues. V was cut by 5 bases and J by 7 bases, with 12 bases left in between. CDR3 residues: CASSRDGGEQYF. DNA for the CDR3: TGTGCCAGCAGTAGGGACGGCGGGGAGCAGTACTTC.

This chain joins TRBV19 and TRBJ2-7; 8 bases are a match to TRBD1. There are 17 residues in the CDR3. Germline V gives CDR1 LNHDA, CDR2 SQIVND (reference sequence). With V trimmed by 3 bases and J by 4 bases, 14 bases remained unmatched. The CDR3 sequence is CASSIVGAMGQAYEQYF. The CDR3 nucleotides read TGTGCCAGTAGTATTGTTGGAGCAATGGGACAGGCGTACGAGCAGTACTTC. Together with reference TRBV19 and TRBJ2-7, the CDR3 gives the full variable domain: DGGITQSPKYLFRKEGQNVTLSCEQNLNHDAMYWYRQDPGQGLRLIYYSQIVNDFQKGDIAEGYSVSREKKESFPLTVTSAQKNPTAFYLCASSIVGAMGQAYEQYFGPGTRLTVT.